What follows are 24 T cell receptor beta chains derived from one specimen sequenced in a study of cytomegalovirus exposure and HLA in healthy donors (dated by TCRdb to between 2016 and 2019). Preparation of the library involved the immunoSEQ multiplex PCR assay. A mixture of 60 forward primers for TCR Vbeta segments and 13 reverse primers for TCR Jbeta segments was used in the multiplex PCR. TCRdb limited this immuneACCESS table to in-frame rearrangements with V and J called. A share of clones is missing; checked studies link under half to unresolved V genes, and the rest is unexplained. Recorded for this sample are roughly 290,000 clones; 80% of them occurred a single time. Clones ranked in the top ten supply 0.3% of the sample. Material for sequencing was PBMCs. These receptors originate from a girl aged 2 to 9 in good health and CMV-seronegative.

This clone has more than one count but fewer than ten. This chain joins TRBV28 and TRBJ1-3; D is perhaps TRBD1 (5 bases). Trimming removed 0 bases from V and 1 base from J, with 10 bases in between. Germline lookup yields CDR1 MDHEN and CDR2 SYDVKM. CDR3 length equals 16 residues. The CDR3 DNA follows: TGTGCCAGCAGTTTATGGGCACCAGGGTCTGGAAACACCATATATTTT. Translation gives CASSLWAPGSGNTIYF.

The CDR3 sequence: CASSPDGGSNYGYTF. CDR3 DNA sequence: TGCGCCAGCAGCCCAGACGGAGGATCGAACTATGGCTACACCTTC. V gene TRBV4-1 combines with J gene TRBJ1-2; D remains unclear. The V gene lost 4 bases and the J gene lost 2 bases, with 14 bases spanning the gap. The CDR3 runs to 15 residues. CDR1 MGHRA and CDR2 YSYEKL come from the germline V gene.

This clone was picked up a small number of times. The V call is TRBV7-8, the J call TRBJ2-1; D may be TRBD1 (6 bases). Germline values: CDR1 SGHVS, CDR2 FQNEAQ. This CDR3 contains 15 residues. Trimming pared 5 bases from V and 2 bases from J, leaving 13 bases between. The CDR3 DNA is TGTGCCAGCAGCCCCAGACAGGTGACCTACAATGAGCAGTTCTTC. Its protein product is CASSPRQVTYNEQFF. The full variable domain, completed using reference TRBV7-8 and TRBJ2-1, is GAGVSQSPRYKVAKRGQDVALRCDPISGHVSLFWYQQALGQGPEFLTYFQNEAQLDKSGLPSDRFFAERPEGSVSTLKIQRTQQEDSAVYLCASSPRQVTYNEQFFGPGTRLTVL.

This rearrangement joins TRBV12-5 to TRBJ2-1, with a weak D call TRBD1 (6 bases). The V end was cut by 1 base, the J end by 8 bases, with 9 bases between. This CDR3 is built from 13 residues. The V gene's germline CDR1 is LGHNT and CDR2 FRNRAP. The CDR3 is CASGLDRADEQFF. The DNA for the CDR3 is TGTGCTAGTGGTTTGGACAGGGCGGATGAGCAGTTCTTC.

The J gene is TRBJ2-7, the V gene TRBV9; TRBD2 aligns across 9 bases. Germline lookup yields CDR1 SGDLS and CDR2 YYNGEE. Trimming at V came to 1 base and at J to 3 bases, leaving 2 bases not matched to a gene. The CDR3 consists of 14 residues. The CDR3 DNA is TGTGCCAGCAGCGTATCGCGGGAGGGCTACGAGCAGTACTTC. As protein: CASSVSREGYEQYF. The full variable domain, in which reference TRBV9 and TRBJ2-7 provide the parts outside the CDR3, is DSGVTQTPKHLITATGQRVTLRCSPRSGDLSVYWYQQSLDQGLQFLIQYYNGEERAKGNILERFSAQQFPDLHSELNLSSLELGDSALYFCASSVSREGYEQYFGPGTRLTVT.

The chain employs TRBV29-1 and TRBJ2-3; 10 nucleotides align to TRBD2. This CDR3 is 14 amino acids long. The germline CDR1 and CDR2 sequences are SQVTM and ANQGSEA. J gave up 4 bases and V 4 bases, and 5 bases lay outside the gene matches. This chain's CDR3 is CSVGILAGADTQYF. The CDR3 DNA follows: TGCAGCGTTGGAATTCTAGCGGGGGCAGATACGCAGTATTTT.

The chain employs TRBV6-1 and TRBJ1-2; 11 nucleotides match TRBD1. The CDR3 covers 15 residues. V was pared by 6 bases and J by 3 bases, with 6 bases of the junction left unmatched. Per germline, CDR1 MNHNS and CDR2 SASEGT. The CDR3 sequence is CASSGRDRGDYGYTF. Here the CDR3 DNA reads TGTGCCAGCAGCGGTAGGGACAGGGGGGACTATGGCTACACCTTC.

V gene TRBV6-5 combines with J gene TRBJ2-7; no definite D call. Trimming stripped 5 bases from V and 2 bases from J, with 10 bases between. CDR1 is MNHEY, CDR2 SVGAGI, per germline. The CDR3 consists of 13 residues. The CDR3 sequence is CASSLARTYEQYF. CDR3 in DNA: TGTGCCAGCAGTCTGGCCAGGACCTACGAGCAGTACTTC.

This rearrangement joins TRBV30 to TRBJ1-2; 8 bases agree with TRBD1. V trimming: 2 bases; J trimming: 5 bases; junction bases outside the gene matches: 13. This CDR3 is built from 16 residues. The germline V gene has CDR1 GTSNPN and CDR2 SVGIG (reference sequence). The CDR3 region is CAWSIPFTTGDYGYTF. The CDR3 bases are TGTGCCTGGAGTATTCCCTTTACGACAGGGGATTATGGCTACACCTTC.

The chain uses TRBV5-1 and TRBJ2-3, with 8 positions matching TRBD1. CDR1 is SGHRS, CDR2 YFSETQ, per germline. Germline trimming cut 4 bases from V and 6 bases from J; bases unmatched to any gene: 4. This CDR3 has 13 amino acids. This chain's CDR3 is CASSGQGPDTQYF. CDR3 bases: TGCGCCAGCAGCGGACAGGGACCGGATACGCAGTATTTT.

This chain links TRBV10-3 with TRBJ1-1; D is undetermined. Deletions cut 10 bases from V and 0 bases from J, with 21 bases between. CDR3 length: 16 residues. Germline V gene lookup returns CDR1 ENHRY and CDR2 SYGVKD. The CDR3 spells CATRTGPGSVNTEAFF. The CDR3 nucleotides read TGTGCCACACGGACTGGCCCGGGGTCGGTGAACACTGAAGCTTTCTTT.

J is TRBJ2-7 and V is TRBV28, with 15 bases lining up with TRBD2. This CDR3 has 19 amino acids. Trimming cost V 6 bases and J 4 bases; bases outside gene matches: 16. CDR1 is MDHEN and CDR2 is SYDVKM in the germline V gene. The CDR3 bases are TGTGCCAGCAGCCCAGTAGTGGGAGGACTAGCGGGGGGGATATACGAGCAGTACTTC. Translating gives CASSPVVGGLAGGIYEQYF.

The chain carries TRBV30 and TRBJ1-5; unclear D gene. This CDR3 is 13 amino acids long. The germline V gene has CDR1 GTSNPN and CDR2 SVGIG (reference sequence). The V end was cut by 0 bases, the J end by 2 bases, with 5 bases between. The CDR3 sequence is CAWSVIGNQPQHF. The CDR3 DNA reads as TGTGCCTGGAGTGTAATAGGCAATCAGCCCCAGCATTTT.

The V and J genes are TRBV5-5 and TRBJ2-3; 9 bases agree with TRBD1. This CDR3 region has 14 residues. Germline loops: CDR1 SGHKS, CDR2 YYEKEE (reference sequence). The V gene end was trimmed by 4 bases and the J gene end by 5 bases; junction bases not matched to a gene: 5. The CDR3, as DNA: TGTGCCAGCAGCGCCGGGACAGGGATAGATACGCAGTATTTT. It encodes CASSAGTGIDTQYF.

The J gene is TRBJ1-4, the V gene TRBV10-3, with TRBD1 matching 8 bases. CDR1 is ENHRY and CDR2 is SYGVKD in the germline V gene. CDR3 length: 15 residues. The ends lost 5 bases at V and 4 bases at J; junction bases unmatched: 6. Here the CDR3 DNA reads TGTGCCATCAGTTTAACAGGGGGGGTTAATGAAAAACTGTTTTTT. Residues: CAISLTGGVNEKLFF.

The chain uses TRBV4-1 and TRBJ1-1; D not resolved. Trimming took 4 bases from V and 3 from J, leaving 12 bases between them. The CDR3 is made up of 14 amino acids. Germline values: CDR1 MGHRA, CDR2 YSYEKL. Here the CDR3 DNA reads TGCGCCAGCAGCCGCGGCCAGGAGGACACTGAAGCTTTCTTT. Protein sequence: CASSRGQEDTEAFF.

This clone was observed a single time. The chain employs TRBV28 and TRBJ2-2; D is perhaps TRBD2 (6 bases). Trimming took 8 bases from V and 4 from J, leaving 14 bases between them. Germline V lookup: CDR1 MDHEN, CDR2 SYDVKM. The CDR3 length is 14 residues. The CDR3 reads CASLEGGRTGELFF. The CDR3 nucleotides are TGTGCCAGCCTCGAAGGAGGGCGCACCGGGGAGCTGTTTTTT.

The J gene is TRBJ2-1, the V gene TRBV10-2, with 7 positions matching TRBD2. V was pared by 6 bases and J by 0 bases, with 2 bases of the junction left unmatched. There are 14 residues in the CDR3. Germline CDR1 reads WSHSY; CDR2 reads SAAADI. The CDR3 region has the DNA TGCGCCAGCAGCGCGGGAGACTCCTACAATGAGCAGTTCTTC. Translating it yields CASSAGDSYNEQFF.

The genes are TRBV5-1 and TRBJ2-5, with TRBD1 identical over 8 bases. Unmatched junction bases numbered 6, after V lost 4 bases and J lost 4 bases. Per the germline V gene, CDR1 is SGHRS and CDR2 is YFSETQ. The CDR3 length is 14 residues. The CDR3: CASSQTGVRETQYF. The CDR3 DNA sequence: TGCGCCAGCAGCCAGACAGGGGTCCGAGAGACCCAGTACTTC.

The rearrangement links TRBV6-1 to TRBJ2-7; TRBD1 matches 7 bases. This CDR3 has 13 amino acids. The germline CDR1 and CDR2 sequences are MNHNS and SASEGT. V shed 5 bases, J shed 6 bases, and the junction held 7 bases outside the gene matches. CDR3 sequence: CASSSPTGVEQYF. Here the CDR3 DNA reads TGTGCCAGCAGTTCTCCAACAGGGGTCGAGCAGTACTTC.

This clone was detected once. This chain's CDR3 is CASSPSGSGDTQYF. The DNA of the CDR3 is TGTGCCAGCAGTCCGAGCGGGAGCGGGGATACGCAGTATTTT. This chain links TRBV6-5 with TRBJ2-3; 8 bases line up with TRBD2. The trim removed 5 bases at V and 6 bases at J, leaving 7 bases unmatched. This CDR3 is built from 14 residues. Germline V gene sequence: CDR1 MNHEY, CDR2 SVGAGI.

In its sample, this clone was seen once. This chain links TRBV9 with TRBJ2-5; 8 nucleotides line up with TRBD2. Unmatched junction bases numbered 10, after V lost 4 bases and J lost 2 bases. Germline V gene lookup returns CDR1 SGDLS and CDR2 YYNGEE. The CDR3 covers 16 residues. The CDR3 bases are TGTGCCAGCAGCCCAGGAGGGACTAGGGTACAAGAGACCCAGTACTTC. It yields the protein CASSPGGTRVQETQYF. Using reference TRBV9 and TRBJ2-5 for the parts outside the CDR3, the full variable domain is DSGVTQTPKHLITATGQRVTLRCSPRSGDLSVYWYQQSLDQGLQFLIQYYNGEERAKGNILERFSAQQFPDLHSELNLSSLELGDSALYFCASSPGGTRVQETQYFGPGTRLLVL.

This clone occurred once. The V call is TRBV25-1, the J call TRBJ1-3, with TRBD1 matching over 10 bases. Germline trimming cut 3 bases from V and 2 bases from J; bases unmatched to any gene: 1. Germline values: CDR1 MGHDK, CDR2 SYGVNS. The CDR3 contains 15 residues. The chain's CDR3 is CASSEGQGTGNTIYF. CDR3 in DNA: TGTGCCAGCAGTGAGGGACAGGGGACTGGAAACACCATATATTTT. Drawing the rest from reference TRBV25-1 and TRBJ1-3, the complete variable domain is EADIYQTPRYLVIGTGKKITLECSQTMGHDKMYWYQQDPGMELHLIHYSYGVNSTEKGDLSSESTVSRIRTEHFPLTLESARPSHTSQYLCASSEGQGTGNTIYFGEGSWLTVV.

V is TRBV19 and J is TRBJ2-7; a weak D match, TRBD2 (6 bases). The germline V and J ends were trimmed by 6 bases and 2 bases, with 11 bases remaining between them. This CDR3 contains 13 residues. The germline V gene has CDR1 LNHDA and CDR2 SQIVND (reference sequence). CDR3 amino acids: CASSRDSPYEQYF. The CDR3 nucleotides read TGTGCCAGTAGCCGGGACTCACCCTACGAGCAGTACTTC.